This T cell receptor (beta chain) was recovered during a study of T cell responses to AZD1222 COVID-19 vaccine. The germline CDR1 and CDR2 sequences are KGHSH and LQKENI. CDR3 length equals 16 residues. V shed 3 bases, J shed 1 base, and the junction held 9 bases outside the gene matches. Study results and caveats: Sampling that yielded the repertoires occurred only after the peak T cell response. Mostly white British, mostly female donors; authors suggested clonal diversity may be underestimated.

About this clone itself: Its target is unknown.

Sequencing used immunoSEQ multiplex PCR; TCRdb keeps in-frame clones, though not all of them. The sample holds 120,000 or so clones, 89% seen once. The TCR originated in an adult in good health. The specimen was peripheral blood, collected on day 0 of AZD1222 vaccination. The chain is built from TRBV18 and TRBJ2-7, with TRBD1 identical over 7 bases. The CDR3 spells CASSPPGTALSYEQYF. The CDR3 DNA reads TGTGCCAGCTCACCTCCCGGGACAGCTCTTTCCTACGAGCAGTACTTC.